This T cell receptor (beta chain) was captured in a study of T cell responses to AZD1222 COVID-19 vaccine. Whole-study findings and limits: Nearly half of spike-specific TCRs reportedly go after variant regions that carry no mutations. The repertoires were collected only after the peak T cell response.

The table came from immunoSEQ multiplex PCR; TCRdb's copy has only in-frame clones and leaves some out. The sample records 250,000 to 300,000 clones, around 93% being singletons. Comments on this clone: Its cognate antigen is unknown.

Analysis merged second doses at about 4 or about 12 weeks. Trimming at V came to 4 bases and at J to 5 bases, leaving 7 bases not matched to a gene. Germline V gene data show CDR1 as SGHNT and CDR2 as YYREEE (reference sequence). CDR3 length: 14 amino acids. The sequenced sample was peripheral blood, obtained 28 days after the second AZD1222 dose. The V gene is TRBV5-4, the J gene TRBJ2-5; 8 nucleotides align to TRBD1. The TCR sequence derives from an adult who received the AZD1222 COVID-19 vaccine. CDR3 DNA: TGTGCCAGCAGCAAACAGGACAGGGTCGAGACCCAGTACTTC. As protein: CASSKQDRVETQYF.